The T cell receptor beta chain described here comes from a study of blood T cell repertoires in COVID-19. Study context: Samples of COVID-19 (acute and convalescent) were obtained from the United States, Italy and Spain.

In the original analysis: Estimates of nucleated cell counts were drawn from the amplification of reference gene primers. Sequencing was performed with immunoSEQ multiplex PCR; in TCRdb, only in-frame clones are kept and a portion is missing. V and J calls and clone size follow that table, whereas D and trimming were derived from the DNA. The data hold about 98,000 clones, with nearly 90% observed a single time. This clone has just one count. This CDR3 has 15 residues. The V gene's germline CDR1 is SGHNT and CDR2 YYREEE (reference sequence). V dropped 4 bases and J dropped 5; count of bases not matched to a gene: 10.

The chain couples TRBV5-4 to TRBJ2-5, with 8 bases matching TRBD1. Material: peripheral blood. The receptor's source is a man between 65 and 80 years old with acute or convalescent COVID-19. The CDR3 DNA reads as TGTGCCAGCAGCGACGGACAGGGCCTGCGGGAGACCCAGTACTTC. This encodes CASSDGQGLRETQYF.